Listed here is a single T cell receptor (beta chain). The antigen remains unidentified. The protocol was immunoSEQ multiplex PCR, while the TCRdb copy is restricted to in-frame clones and leaves out a portion. This table has some 200,000 clones, just over 90% appearing once. This record belongs to a study of T cell responses to AZD1222 COVID-19 vaccine. General study results and limits: At 160-218 and 743-854, vaccine-associated CD4 TCRs were dominant, and they spanned spike.

Per the germline V gene, CDR1 is SGHVS and CDR2 is FNYEAQ. The CDR3 runs 15 residues. The V gene end was trimmed by 5 bases and the J gene end by 9 bases; junction bases not matched to a gene: 10. The input for sequencing was peripheral blood, taken 28 days after the second AZD1222 dose. The clonotype was recovered from an adult who received the AZD1222 COVID-19 vaccine. The chain combines TRBV7-6 with TRBJ2-1, with TRBD2 matching over 10 bases. For the CDR3, the DNA is TGTGCCAGCAGCCCCGGAAGCGGGAGGGGAGGTGAGCAGTTCTTC. Amino acids: CASSPGSGRGGEQFF.